These 26 T cell receptor beta chains came from one sample sequenced in a study of identical twins. From the 5' RACE reads, TCRdb called clonotypes with MiXCR, one entry per CDR3 protein. The sample has 270,000 or so distinct CDR3 sequences, about 8.3% seen once. These data were likewise used in another study, on yellow fever vaccine responses in identical twins.

Sequencing was performed on CD8+ T cells sorted from blood. Receptors were obtained from a woman aged 18-30 years in good health.

This clonotype appeared many times. The rearrangement links TRBV5-1 to TRBJ2-1; D remains unclear. V shed 0 bases and J shed 8 bases, with 12 bases lying between them. Germline values: CDR1 SGHRS, CDR2 YFSETQ. The CDR3 contains 14 residues. The DNA of the CDR3 is TGCGCCAGCAGCTTGGCCTTCGCCATTGATGAGCAGTTCTTC. Encoded protein: CASSLAFAIDEQFF.

This clonotype has a handful of counts. The chain combines TRBV29-1 with TRBJ2-2; tentatively, D is TRBD1 (5 bases). This CDR3 spans 13 amino acids. CDR1 and CDR2 (germline): SQVTM, ANQGSEA. Trimming pared 4 bases from V and 3 bases from J, leaving 9 bases between. The CDR3 region has the DNA TGCAGCGTTGTCAAAGGGGACACCGGGGAGCTGTTTTTT. This codes for CSVVKGDTGELFF.

This clonotype was recorded a few times. This rearrangement joins TRBV20-1 to TRBJ2-5; no reliable D call. CDR3 length: 15 residues. CDR1 is DFQATT and CDR2 is SNEGSKA in the germline V gene (reference sequence). The V and J ends lost 0 bases and 1 base respectively, with 12 bases between them. CDR3 nucleotide sequence: TGCAGTGCTAGAGATCTGGCGTGGGTCCAAGAGACCCAGTACTTC. This codes for CSARDLAWVQETQYF.

The gene calls are TRBV10-3 and TRBJ2-7; D possibly corresponds to TRBD1 (6 bases). Germline V gene sequence: CDR1 ENHRY, CDR2 SYGVKD. This CDR3 comprises 14 residues. V lost 0 bases, J lost 6 bases, and 12 bases lay in between. This CDR3 is CAISESRDTFEQYF. CDR3 in DNA: TGTGCCATCAGTGAGTCGAGGGACACCTTCGAGCAGTACTTC.

This clonotype was seen more than once but under ten times. Germline is not matched at one junction end, which may reflect a read error. The gene calls are TRBV20-1 and TRBJ2-5; no firm D call. The CDR3 totals 14 residues. The germline V gene encodes CDR1 DFQATT and CDR2 SNEGSKA (reference sequence). Written as DNA, the CDR3 is TGCAGTGCTGGAGAGATAGGAGAACAAGAGACCCAGTACTTC. It yields the protein CSAGEIGEQETQYF.

The J gene is TRBJ1-2, the V gene TRBV29-1; D is uncertain. V gave up 7 bases and J gave up 8 bases, with 14 bases separating them. This CDR3 comprises 11 residues. CDR1 is SQVTM, CDR2 ANQGSEA, per germline. The CDR3 is CSGIMPEGYTF. The DNA of the CDR3 is TGCAGCGGTATTATGCCCGAGGGCTACACCTTC.

This clonotype was observed a handful of times. This rearrangement joins TRBV2 to TRBJ2-7; tentatively, D is TRBD1 or TRBD2 (5 bases each). This CDR3 comprises 16 residues. The V and J ends lost 8 bases and 2 bases respectively, with 22 bases between them. CDR1 and CDR2 (germline): SNHLY, FYNNEI. CDR3 protein: CASQQVGDHKAYEQYF. In nucleotides, the CDR3 is TGTGCCAGCCAGCAGGTTGGGGACCATAAAGCCTACGAGCAGTACTTC.

This clonotype has a count of ten or more. The chain is built from TRBV29-1 and TRBJ2-5, with D possibly TRBD1 on 6 matching bases. The CDR3 covers 13 residues. V shed 5 bases and J shed 5 bases, with 15 bases lying between them. Germline loops: CDR1 SQVTM, CDR2 ANQGSEA. The CDR3 here is CSVQGPIGETQYF. CDR3 DNA: TGCAGCGTTCAGGGGCCTATAGGCGAGACCCAGTACTTC. Supplemented by reference TRBV29-1 and TRBJ2-5, the full variable domain reads SAVISQKPSRDICQRGTSLTIQCQVDSQVTMMFWYRQQPGQSLTLIATANQGSEATYESGFVIDKFPISRPNLTFSTLTVSNMSPEDSSIYLCSVQGPIGETQYFGPGTRLLVL.

Concerning this clonotype itself: The germline gene is not matched at one end of the junction; a read error may be the cause. The chain is built from TRBV3-1 and TRBJ2-2, with a weak D call TRBD2 (5 bases). This CDR3 is built from 15 residues. The germline CDR1 and CDR2 sequences are LGHDT and YNNKEL (reference sequence). CDR3 loop: CATSQVFEGAGELFF. The CDR3 DNA reads TGTGCCACCAGCCAAGTATTCGAGGGAGCCGGGGAGCTGTTTTTT.

This clonotype has just a few counts. The V call is TRBV10-3, the J call TRBJ2-7; D remains unclear. V was pared by 0 bases and J by 2 bases, with 11 bases between. CDR1 is ENHRY, CDR2 SYGVKD, per germline. The length of the CDR3 is 15 residues. The CDR3 nucleotides read TGTGCCATCAGTGAGTCCGGCCACGTAGCCTACGAGCAGTACTTC. As protein: CAISESGHVAYEQYF.

This clonotype has a handful of counts. V gene TRBV5-5 combines with J gene TRBJ2-7; TRBD2 agrees at 13 bases. Germline values: CDR1 SGHKS, CDR2 YYEKEE (reference sequence). The CDR3 runs to 15 residues. With 6 bases clipped from V and 5 bases from J, the junction kept 8 bases outside the gene matches. CDR3 coding DNA: TGTGCCAGCACGCCCGGACTAGCGGGGGTGAACGAGCAGTACTTC. This encodes CASTPGLAGVNEQYF.

This clonotype was counted at least ten times. At one of its ends the junction is not consistent with the germline gene, which may arise from a read error. The chain uses TRBV12-3 or TRBV12-4 and TRBJ2-1, with 8 bases matching TRBD1. This CDR3 spans 12 amino acids. The CDR3 bases are TGTGCCAGCAGTCTCGGCAAGGACAGGGAGCTCTTC. Translating gives CASSLGKDRELF.

This clonotype was seen a few times. The chain is built from TRBV11-2 and TRBJ2-7; 8 positions match TRBD2. Germline V gives CDR1 SGHAT, CDR2 FQNNGV. This CDR3 has 15 amino acids. Trimming cost V 3 bases and J 5 bases; bases outside gene matches: 9. Written as DNA, the CDR3 is TGTGCCAGCAGCTTGACGGGAGGGGAAGTCGACGAGCAGTACTTC. Residues: CASSLTGGEVDEQYF.

This clonotype occurred many times. CDR3 sequence (DNA): TGTGCCAGCAGCTTCTTTGCGCTGGGTCAGGGAGAGACCCAGTACTTC. It codes for CASSFFALGQGETQYF. The V and J genes are TRBV7-8 and TRBJ2-5, with a possible D match to TRBD1 (5 bases). There are 16 residues in the CDR3. CDR1 is SGHVS, CDR2 FQNEAQ, per germline. V was clipped by 3 bases and J by 4 bases, with 18 bases between them.

This clonotype came up a few times. The chain has TRBV4-2 and TRBJ2-2, with 14 bases fitting TRBD2. From germline, CDR1 is LGHNA and CDR2 YNFKEQ. CDR3 size: 17 residues. V shed 5 bases, J shed 1 base, and the junction held 3 bases outside the gene matches. DNA for the CDR3: TGTGCCAGCAGCGGGACTAGCGGGAGTCGGAACACCGGGGAGCTGTTTTTT. Translating it yields CASSGTSGSRNTGELFF.

Here the CDR3 reads CATSDLIGVDVGQYF. CDR3 coding DNA: TGTGCCACCAGTGATTTGATCGGAGTTGATGTTGGGCAGTACTTC. The chain links TRBV24-1 to TRBJ2-7; D gene unclear. V was shortened by 0 bases and J by 9 bases, with 17 bases between the two germline ends. CDR1 is KGHDR, CDR2 SFDVKD, per germline. CDR3 size: 15 residues.

The chain employs TRBV2 and TRBJ2-2; 11 nucleotides agree with TRBD2. The CDR3 length is 16 residues. Germline V gene sequence: CDR1 SNHLY, CDR2 FYNNEI. After removal of 6 bases from V and 4 bases from J, the junction contained 7 bases not matched to a gene. The CDR3 DNA reads as TGTGCCAGCAGGGGAACTAGCGGGAGCCTCACCGGGGAGCTGTTTTTT. It is translated as CASRGTSGSLTGELFF. The complete variable domain, with remaining parts taken from reference TRBV2 and TRBJ2-2, reads EPEVTQTPSHQVTQMGQEVILRCVPISNHLYFYWYRQILGQKVEFLVSFYNNEISEKSEIFDDQFSVERPDGSNFTLKIRSTKLEDSAMYFCASRGTSGSLTGELFFGEGSRLTVL.

The chain has TRBV5-1 and TRBJ1-1, with D hard to call. The germline V gene encodes CDR1 SGHRS and CDR2 YFSETQ. Trimming left V 0 bases short and J 9 bases short, with 9 bases between. The length of the CDR3 is 12 residues. DNA for the CDR3: TGCGCCAGCAGCTTGGAGGGCAGACAAGCTTTCTTT. Protein: CASSLEGRQAFF.

The chain employs TRBV10-2 and TRBJ1-1; D perhaps matches TRBD1 (6 bases). The V and J ends lost 8 bases and 1 base respectively, with 14 bases between them. The CDR3 totals 14 residues. Germline V CDR1 and CDR2: WSHSY, SAAADI. CDR3 sequence reads: CASADLTGNTEAFF. CDR3 in DNA: TGCGCCAGCGCCGACCTGACAGGGAACACTGAAGCTTTCTTT.

The rearrangement joins TRBV10-2 to TRBJ2-7; TRBD2 matches at 15 bases. J lost 4 bases, V lost 0 bases, and 7 bases had no gene match. CDR1 is WSHSY and CDR2 is SAAADI in the germline V gene. The CDR3 runs 18 residues. In nucleotides, the CDR3 is TGCGCCAGCAGTGAGTCGAGACTCGGGACTAGCGGGGGGTACGAGCAGTACTTC. Residues: CASSESRLGTSGGYEQYF.

This clonotype was observed many times. The gene calls are TRBV6-6 and TRBJ2-7; possibly TRBD2 for D (5 bases). Germline values: CDR1 MNHNY, CDR2 SVGAGI (reference sequence). The CDR3 length is 12 residues. V was shortened by 0 bases and J by 7 bases, with 7 bases between the two germline ends. The CDR3 sequence: CASSYSWREQYF. The CDR3, as DNA: TGTGCCAGCAGTTACTCCTGGAGGGAGCAGTACTTC.

This clonotype was found many times. V gene TRBV12-3 or TRBV12-4 combines with J gene TRBJ2-5; 7 bases agree with TRBD1. This CDR3 is 16 amino acids long. After removal of 5 bases from V and 1 base from J, the junction contained 10 bases not matched to a gene. The CDR3 loop reads CASSHETGHGQETQYF. For the CDR3, the DNA is TGTGCCAGCAGTCACGAGACAGGGCACGGCCAAGAGACCCAGTACTTC.

This clonotype was counted between two and nine times. V is TRBV20-1 and J is TRBJ2-7; 7 nucleotides align to TRBD1. Trimming at V came to 6 bases and at J to 3 bases, leaving 11 bases not matched to a gene. There are 14 residues in the CDR3. CDR1 and CDR2 (germline): DFQATT, SNEGSKA (reference sequence). The CDR3 loop is CSANDRDDIYEQYF. The CDR3 bases are TGCAGTGCCAACGACAGGGACGATATCTACGAGCAGTACTTC.

This clonotype was detected ten times or more. The chain has TRBV14 and TRBJ2-1; the D is unclear. The CDR3 totals 12 residues. Germline values: CDR1 SGHDN, CDR2 FVKESK. Trimming stripped 5 bases from V and 6 bases from J, with 8 bases between. The CDR3 DNA follows: TGTGCCAGCAGCTACGGATTCAATGAGCAGTTCTTC. Translating gives CASSYGFNEQFF.

The rearrangement joins TRBV5-5 to TRBJ2-7; the D is unclear. CDR1 SGHKS and CDR2 YYEKEE come from the germline V gene (reference sequence). CDR3 size: 15 residues. V lost 4 bases and J 2 bases, leaving 16 bases between the germline ends. CDR3 sequence: CASSERADLTYEQYF. CDR3 sequence (DNA): TGTGCCAGCAGCGAGCGTGCAGACCTGACCTACGAGCAGTACTTC.

This clonotype was counted only a few times. The rearrangement joins TRBV11-2 to TRBJ2-5, with a tentative D call TRBD2 (6 bases). Germline V gene sequence: CDR1 SGHAT, CDR2 FQNNGV. V was clipped by 8 bases and J by 5 bases, with 18 bases between them. The CDR3 runs to 14 residues. The CDR3 loop is CASVPGPAGETQYF. The CDR3 DNA is TGTGCCAGCGTACCAGGGCCGGCGGGGGAGACCCAGTACTTC.